The 15 T cell receptor beta chains in this list originate from one sample, sequenced in a study of OX40 agonist ivuxolimab in advanced cancers. TCRdb's copy holds only in-frame clones and misses some; the assay was immunoSEQ multiplex PCR. The repertoire holds 75,000 to 80,000 clones, with 80% to 90% as singletons. The source material was CD4+ or CD8+ T cells sorted from blood, sampled in a trial of the OX40 agonist ivuxolimab. The receptors were gathered from an adult with an advanced solid tumor such as melanoma, head and neck, liver or kidney cancer.

The chain recombines TRBV5-1 with TRBJ2-1, with 8 bases that match TRBD2. The V and J ends lost 1 base and 3 bases, in that order; junction bases with no gene match: 3. CDR3 length: 15 amino acids. Germline lookup yields CDR1 SGHRS and CDR2 YFSETQ. The CDR3 is CASSLPGGFYNEQFF. In DNA, the CDR3 is TGCGCCAGCAGCTTGCCGGGGGGGTTCTACAATGAGCAGTTCTTC.

The chain recombines TRBV11-3 with TRBJ2-7, with D tentatively TRBD1 (6 bases). Germline values: CDR1 SGHNT, CDR2 YENEEA. CDR3 length: 16 residues. The V gene lost 5 bases and the J gene lost 3 bases, with 20 bases spanning the gap. The CDR3 here is CASSRGGLSGSYEQYF. The CDR3 DNA reads as TGTGCCAGCAGCAGAGGGGGTTTGTCGGGCAGCTACGAGCAGTACTTC.

V and J are TRBV9 and TRBJ2-3, with TRBD2 matching over 9 bases. The CDR3 sequence is 16 residues long. Germline V gives CDR1 SGDLS, CDR2 YYNGEE. V was clipped by 0 bases and J by 7 bases; unmatched bases: 9. This CDR3 reads CASSVESGGIINTQYF. The CDR3 region has the DNA TGTGCCAGCAGCGTAGAAAGCGGGGGGATCATAAATACGCAGTATTTT.

The rearrangement uses TRBV5-8 and TRBJ2-1, with D perhaps TRBD1 or TRBD2 (6 bases each). With 6 bases removed from V and 0 bases from J, the gap between germline ends came to 13 bases. The CDR3 runs to 15 residues. Germline values: CDR1 SGHTS, CDR2 YDEGEE. As DNA, the CDR3 is TGTGCCAGCAACCTGGGGGGCCTCTCCTACAATGAGCAGTTCTTC. This codes for CASNLGGLSYNEQFF.

The chain links TRBV21-1 to TRBJ1-3; the table names TRBD1, a call not compared with the DNA. TRBV21-1 counts as a pseudogene. This CDR3 comprises 16 residues. CDR3 amino acids: CASSKLKRGSRNTIYF. The CDR3 DNA sequence: TGTGCCAGCAGCAAACTTAAAAGGGGGTCTAGAAACACCATATATTTT.

This clone appeared a few times. The genes are TRBV7-2 and TRBJ1-2; perhaps TRBD1 as D (5 bases). This CDR3 has 13 amino acids. V was cut by 5 bases and J by 8 bases, with 15 bases left in between. CDR1 is SGHTA and CDR2 is FQGNSA in the germline V gene. CDR3 loop: CASSPRRGKGYTF. The CDR3 coding sequence is TGTGCCAGCAGCCCTAGAAGGGGCAAAGGCTACACCTTC.

The chain uses TRBV30 and TRBJ1-2; 8 bases line up with TRBD1. Germline assignment: CDR1 GTSNPN and CDR2 SVGIG (reference sequence). The CDR3 is made up of 14 amino acids. V lost 3 bases to trimming and J lost 2 bases; unmatched junction nucleotides: 5. The DNA of the CDR3 is TGTGCCTGGAGGAGGACAGGGTCGAACTATGGCTACACCTTC. It codes for CAWRRTGSNYGYTF.

The chain employs TRBV5-5 and TRBJ1-1, with unresolved D. With 1 base removed from V and 3 bases from J, the gap between germline ends came to 13 bases. The CDR3 covers 15 residues. Per germline, CDR1 SGHKS and CDR2 YYEKEE (reference sequence). CDR3 sequence reads: CASSLSDVEYTEAFF. The CDR3 nucleotides are TGTGCCAGCAGCTTGTCAGACGTGGAATACACTGAAGCTTTCTTT. The full variable domain, rest sourced from reference TRBV5-5 and TRBJ1-1, is DAGVTQSPTHLIKTRGQQVTLRCSPISGHKSVSWYQQVLGQGPQFIFQYYEKEERGRGNFPDRFSARQFPNYSSELNVNALLLGDSALYLCASSLSDVEYTEAFFGQGTRLTVV.

CDR3: CASRPGRTGSGEQYF. CDR3 DNA sequence: TGTGCCAGCAGGCCTGGCAGGACGGGGTCTGGCGAGCAGTACTTC. V usage is TRBV7-9 and J usage is TRBJ2-7; D may be TRBD2 (5 bases). CDR1 is SEHNR and CDR2 is FQNEAQ in the germline V gene (reference sequence). V was clipped by 6 bases and J by 6 bases, with 21 bases between them. The CDR3 length is 15 residues.

This clone was observed once. V and J are TRBV7-9 and TRBJ2-2; D not resolved. Trimming stripped 1 base from V and 1 base from J, with 7 bases between. Germline lookup yields CDR1 SEHNR and CDR2 FQNEAQ (reference sequence). The CDR3 totals 15 residues. This chain's CDR3 is CASSLEPGNTGELFF. CDR3 DNA sequence: TGTGCCAGCAGCTTAGAACCGGGGAACACCGGGGAGCTGTTTTTT.

The chain couples TRBV21-1 to TRBJ2-7; the D segment call TRBD2 is taken from the table without a DNA check. TRBV21-1 is a pseudogene. The CDR3 has 16 residues. The chain's CDR3 is CARLGLAGESSYEQYF. The CDR3 DNA is TGTGCCAGACTGGGACTAGCGGGGGAGAGCTCCTACGAGCAGTACTTC.

The rearrangement uses TRBV27 and TRBJ1-2, with D possibly TRBD1 on 5 matching bases. CDR1 is MNHEY, CDR2 SMNVEV, per germline (reference sequence). The CDR3 spans 12 residues. Trimming removed 6 bases at V and 8 bases at J, with 13 bases between. The CDR3 region is CASRDTREGYTF. For the CDR3, the DNA is TGTGCCAGCAGGGATACCAGGGAAGGCTACACCTTC.

This rearrangement joins TRBV6-5 to TRBJ1-2, with TRBD1 matching over 9 bases. In germline, CDR1 is MNHEY, CDR2 SVGAGI. The V gene end was trimmed by 6 bases and the J gene end by 8 bases; junction bases not matched to a gene: 7. CDR3 length: 13 residues. Here the CDR3 reads CASRGQGLGGYTF. For the CDR3, the DNA is TGTGCCAGCAGGGGACAGGGCCTCGGGGGCTACACCTTC.

The rearrangement links TRBV4-2 to TRBJ2-1, with D tentatively TRBD1 or TRBD2 (5 bases each). Trimming stripped 0 bases from V and 5 bases from J, with 23 bases between. The germline V gene has CDR1 LGHNA and CDR2 YNFKEQ. This CDR3 spans 19 amino acids. This chain's CDR3 is CASSQDPAPVGAGNNEQFF. The CDR3 DNA follows: TGTGCCAGCAGCCAAGATCCCGCCCCGGTCGGGGCCGGGAACAATGAGCAGTTCTTC.

The table lists this clone with a count of one. This chain connects TRBV5-4 to TRBJ2-2, with 12 nucleotides matching TRBD2. CDR1 is SGHNT, CDR2 YYREEE, per germline (reference sequence). The CDR3 length is 16 residues. V was clipped by 2 bases and J by 5 bases; unmatched bases: 4. CDR3 DNA sequence: TGTGCCAGCAGCTTACCTAGCGGGAGGGGAACCGGGGAGCTGTTTTTT. This sequence encodes CASSLPSGRGTGELFF.